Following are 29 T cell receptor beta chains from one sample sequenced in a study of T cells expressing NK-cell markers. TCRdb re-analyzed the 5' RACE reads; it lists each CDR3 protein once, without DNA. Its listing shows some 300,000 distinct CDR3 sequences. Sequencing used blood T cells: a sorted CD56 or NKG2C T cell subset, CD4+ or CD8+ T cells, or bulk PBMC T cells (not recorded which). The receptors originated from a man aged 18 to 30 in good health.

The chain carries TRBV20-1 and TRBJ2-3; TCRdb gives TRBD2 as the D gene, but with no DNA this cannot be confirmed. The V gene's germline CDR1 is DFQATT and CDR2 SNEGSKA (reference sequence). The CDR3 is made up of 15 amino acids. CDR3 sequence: CSARDPSRATDTQYF.

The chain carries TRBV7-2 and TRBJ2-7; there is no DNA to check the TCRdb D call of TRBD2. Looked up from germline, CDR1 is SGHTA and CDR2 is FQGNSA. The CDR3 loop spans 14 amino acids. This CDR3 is CASSLGTTHYEQYF.

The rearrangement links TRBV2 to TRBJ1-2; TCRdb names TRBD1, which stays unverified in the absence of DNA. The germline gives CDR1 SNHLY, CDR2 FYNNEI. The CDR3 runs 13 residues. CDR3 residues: CARDYGQENGYTF. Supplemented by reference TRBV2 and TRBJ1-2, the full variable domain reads EPEVTQTPSHQVTQMGQEVILRCVPISNHLYFYWYRQILGQKVEFLVSFYNNEISEKSEIFDDQFSVERPDGSNFTLKIRSTKLEDSAMYFCARDYGQENGYTFGSGTRLTVV.

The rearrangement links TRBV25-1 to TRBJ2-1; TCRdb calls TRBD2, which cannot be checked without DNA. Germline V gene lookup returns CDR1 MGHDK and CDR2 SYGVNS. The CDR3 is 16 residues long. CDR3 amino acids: CASSDVAGVPYNEQFF.

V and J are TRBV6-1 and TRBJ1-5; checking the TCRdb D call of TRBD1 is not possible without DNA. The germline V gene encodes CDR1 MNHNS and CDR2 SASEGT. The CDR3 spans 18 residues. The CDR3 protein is CARWGGAGTVKGRKPQHF.

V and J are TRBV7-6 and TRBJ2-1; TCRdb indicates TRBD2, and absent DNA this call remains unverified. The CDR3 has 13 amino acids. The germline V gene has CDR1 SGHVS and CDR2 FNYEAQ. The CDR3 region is CASGARGGGEQFF. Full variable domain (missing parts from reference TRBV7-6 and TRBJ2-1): GAGVSQSPRYKVTKRGQDVALRCDPISGHVSLYWYRQALGQGPEFLTYFNYEAQQDKSGLPNDRFSAERPEGSISTLTIQRTEQRDSAMYRCASGARGGGEQFFGPGTRLTVL.

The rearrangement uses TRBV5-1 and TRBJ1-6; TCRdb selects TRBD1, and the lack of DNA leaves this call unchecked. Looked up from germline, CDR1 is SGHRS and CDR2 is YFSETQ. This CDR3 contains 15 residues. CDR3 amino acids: CASSLEQGPNSPLHF.

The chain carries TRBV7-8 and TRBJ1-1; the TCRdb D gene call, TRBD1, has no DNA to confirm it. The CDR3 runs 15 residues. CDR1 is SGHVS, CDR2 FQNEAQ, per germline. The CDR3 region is CASSAKTGAYTEAFF.

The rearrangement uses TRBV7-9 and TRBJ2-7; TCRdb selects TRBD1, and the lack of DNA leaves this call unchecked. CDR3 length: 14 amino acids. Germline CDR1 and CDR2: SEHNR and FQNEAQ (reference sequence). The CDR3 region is CASSPRTGKYEQYF.

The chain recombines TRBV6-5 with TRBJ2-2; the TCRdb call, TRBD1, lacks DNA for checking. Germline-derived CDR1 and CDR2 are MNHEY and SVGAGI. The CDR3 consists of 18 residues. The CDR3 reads CASSSPTKQGGGTGELFF.

The CDR3: CASTEGGFDFNEQFF. The gene calls are TRBV6-2 or TRBV6-3 and TRBJ2-1; TCRdb outputs TRBD2, but without DNA this stays unchecked. The CDR3 length is 15 residues. The V gene's germline CDR1 is MNHEY and CDR2 SVGEGT.

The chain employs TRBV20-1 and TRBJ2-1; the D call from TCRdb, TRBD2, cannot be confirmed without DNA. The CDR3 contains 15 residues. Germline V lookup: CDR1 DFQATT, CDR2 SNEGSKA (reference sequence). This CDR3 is CSAADPLVSYNEQFF.

The CDR3 spells CASSQSTGLNTQYF. The chain carries TRBV18 and TRBJ2-3; there is no DNA to check the TCRdb D call of TRBD1. The CDR3 sequence is 14 residues long. The germline V gene encodes CDR1 KGHSH and CDR2 LQKENI.

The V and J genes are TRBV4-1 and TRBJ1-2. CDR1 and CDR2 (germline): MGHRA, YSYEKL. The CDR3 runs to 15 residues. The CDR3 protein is CASSQDPGQLWSYTF.

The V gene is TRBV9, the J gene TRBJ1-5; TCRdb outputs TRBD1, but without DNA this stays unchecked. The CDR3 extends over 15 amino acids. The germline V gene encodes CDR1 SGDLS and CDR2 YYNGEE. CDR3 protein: CASSGGGASNQPQHF.

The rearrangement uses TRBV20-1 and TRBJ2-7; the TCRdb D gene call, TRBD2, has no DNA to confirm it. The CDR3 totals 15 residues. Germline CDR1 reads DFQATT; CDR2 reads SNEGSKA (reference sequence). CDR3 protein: CSARDLTSGRNEQYF.

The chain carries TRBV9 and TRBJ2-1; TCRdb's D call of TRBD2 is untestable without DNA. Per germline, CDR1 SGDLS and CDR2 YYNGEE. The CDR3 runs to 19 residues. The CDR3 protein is CASSVSPAPGSGSMDEQFF. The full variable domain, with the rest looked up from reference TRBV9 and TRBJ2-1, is DSGVTQTPKHLITATGQRVTLRCSPRSGDLSVYWYQQSLDQGLQFLIQYYNGEERAKGNILERFSAQQFPDLHSELNLSSLELGDSALYFCASSVSPAPGSGSMDEQFFGPGTRLTVL.

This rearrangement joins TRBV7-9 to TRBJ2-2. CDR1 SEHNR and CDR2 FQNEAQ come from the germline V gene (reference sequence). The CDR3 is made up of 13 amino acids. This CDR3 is CASRDTGTGELFF.

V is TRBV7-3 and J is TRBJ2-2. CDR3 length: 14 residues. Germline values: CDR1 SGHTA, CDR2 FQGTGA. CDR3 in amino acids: CASSVSGNTGELFF.

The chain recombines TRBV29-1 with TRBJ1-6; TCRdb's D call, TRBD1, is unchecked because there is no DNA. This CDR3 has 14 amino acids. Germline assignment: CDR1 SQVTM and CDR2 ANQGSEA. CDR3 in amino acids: CSVRTGGLQSPLHF.

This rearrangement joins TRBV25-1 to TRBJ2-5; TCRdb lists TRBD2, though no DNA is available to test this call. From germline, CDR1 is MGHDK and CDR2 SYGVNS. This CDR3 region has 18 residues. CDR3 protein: CASTIGTSGRGDKETQYF.

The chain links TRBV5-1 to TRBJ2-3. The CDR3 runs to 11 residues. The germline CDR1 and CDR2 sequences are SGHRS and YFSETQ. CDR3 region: CASSIRNTQYF.

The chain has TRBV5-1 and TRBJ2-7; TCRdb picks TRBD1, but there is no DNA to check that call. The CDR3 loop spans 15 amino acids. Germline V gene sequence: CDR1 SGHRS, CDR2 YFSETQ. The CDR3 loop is CASSKPGTLSYEQYF. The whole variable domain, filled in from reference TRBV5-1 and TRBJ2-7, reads KAGVTQTPRYLIKTRGQQVTLSCSPISGHRSVSWYQQTPGQGLQFLFEYFSETQRNKGNFPGRFSGRQFSNSRSEMNVSTLELGDSALYLCASSKPGTLSYEQYFGPGTRLTVT.

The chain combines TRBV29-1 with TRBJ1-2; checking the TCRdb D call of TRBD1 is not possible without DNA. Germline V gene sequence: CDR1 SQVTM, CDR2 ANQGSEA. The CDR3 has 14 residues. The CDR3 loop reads CSGAVGASDYGYTF.

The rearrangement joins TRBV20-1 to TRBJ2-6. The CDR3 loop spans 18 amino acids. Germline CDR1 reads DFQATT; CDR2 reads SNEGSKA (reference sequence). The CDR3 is CSARDLLVWDSGANVLTF.

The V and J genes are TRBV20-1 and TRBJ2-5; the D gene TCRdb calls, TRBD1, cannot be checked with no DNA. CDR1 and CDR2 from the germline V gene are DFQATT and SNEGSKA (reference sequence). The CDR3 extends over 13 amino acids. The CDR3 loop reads CSAREGPQETQYF.

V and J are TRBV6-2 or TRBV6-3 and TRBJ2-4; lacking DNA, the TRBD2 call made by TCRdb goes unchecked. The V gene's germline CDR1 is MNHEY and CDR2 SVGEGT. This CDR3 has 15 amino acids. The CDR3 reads CASSYSMAGLNIQYF.

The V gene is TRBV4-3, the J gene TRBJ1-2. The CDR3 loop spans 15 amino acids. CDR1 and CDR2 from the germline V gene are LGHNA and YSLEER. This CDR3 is CASSQEYGQNYGYTF.

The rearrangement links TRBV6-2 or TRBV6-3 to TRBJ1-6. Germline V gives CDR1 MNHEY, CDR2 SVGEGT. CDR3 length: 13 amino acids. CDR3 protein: CASTNGWDSPLHF.